This entry lists 18 T cell receptor beta chains sequenced from one sample in a study of beta chain features in type 1 diabetes. Findings and limits, study-wide: Shortening that was moderate but significant affected the TCRB CDR3s of Type 1 diabetes patients in all four CD4+ subsets.

Their target antigens are unknown. The investigators reverse transcribed all of the isolated RNA, so they sequenced expressed TCRB transcripts. Sequenced by immunoSEQ multiplex PCR; TCRdb stores in-frame clones only, minus some. The sample has some 240,000 clones, more than 15% seen once. Source material: naive CD4+ T cells from blood. These TCRs come from a man aged 25 to 45 with type 1 diabetes.

The gene calls are TRBV28 and TRBJ2-2; 11 bases match TRBD1. V gave up 6 bases and J gave up 4 bases; unmatched junction bases: 1. Germline V gives CDR1 MDHEN, CDR2 SYDVKM. This CDR3 comprises 14 residues. The CDR3 nucleotides are TGTGCCAGCAGGGGGACAGGGGGCACCGGGGAGCTGTTTTTT. It translates to CASRGTGGTGELFF.

A remark on this clone: This same CDR3 is encoded by further DNA sequences in the sample. The chain is built from TRBV5-1 and TRBJ2-3; D remains ambiguous. The germline V gene encodes CDR1 SGHRS and CDR2 YFSETQ. V lost 2 bases and J lost 3, with 1 base in between. This CDR3 region has 11 residues. CDR3 nucleotides: TGCGCCAGCAGCTTTACAGATACGCAGTATTTT. Protein: CASSFTDTQYF. Together with reference TRBV5-1 and TRBJ2-3, the CDR3 gives the full variable domain: KAGVTQTPRYLIKTRGQQVTLSCSPISGHRSVSWYQQTPGQGLQFLFEYFSETQRNKGNFPGRFSGRQFSNSRSEMNVSTLELGDSALYLCASSFTDTQYFGPGTRLTVL.

This clone occurred a few times. The rearrangement uses TRBV7-9 and TRBJ2-7; D unclear. The CDR3 is 15 amino acids. Germline CDR1 is SEHNR and CDR2 is FQNEAQ (reference sequence). V was cut by 5 bases and J by 0 bases, with 14 bases left in between. DNA of the CDR3: TGTGCCAGCAGCCCCACCGGGCGCGGCTCCTACGAGCAGTACTTC. Translated, it gives CASSPTGRGSYEQYF.

This chain links TRBV5-4 with TRBJ2-7; TRBD2 matches at 11 bases. V shed 0 bases and J 3 bases; nucleotides not matched to a gene: 8. The germline gives CDR1 SGHNT, CDR2 YYREEE (reference sequence). CDR3 length equals 17 residues. The CDR3 sequence: CASSLGMGLAGGYEQYF. CDR3 DNA: TGTGCCAGCAGCTTGGGGATGGGGCTAGCGGGAGGCTACGAGCAGTACTTC.

This chain links TRBV29-1 with TRBJ1-2, with TRBD1 matching over 9 bases. The germline V gene has CDR1 SQVTM and CDR2 ANQGSEA. The CDR3 has 12 residues. V lost 6 bases, J lost 4 bases, and 3 bases stayed unmatched. Written as DNA, the CDR3 is TGCAGCGTCGGGACAGGGCGCTATGGCTACACCTTC. Encoded protein: CSVGTGRYGYTF.

This clone has more than one count but fewer than ten. This chain uses TRBV14 with TRBJ1-2, with TRBD1 as a possible D gene (5 bases). The germline CDR1 and CDR2 sequences are SGHDN and FVKESK. V was trimmed by 4 bases and J by 6 bases, leaving 15 bases between them. The CDR3 length is 14 residues. CDR3 region: CASSPQLGGDGYTF. Here the CDR3 DNA reads TGTGCCAGCAGCCCCCAATTGGGGGGAGATGGCTACACCTTC. The variable domain in full, with the rest retrieved from reference TRBV14 and TRBJ1-2, is EAGVTQFPSHSVIEKGQTVTLRCDPISGHDNLYWYRRVMGKEIKFLLHFVKESKQDESGMPNNRFLAERTGGTYSTLKVQPAELEDSGVYFCASSPQLGGDGYTFGSGTRLTVV.

In its sample, this clone was seen a few times. CDR3 amino acids: CASSQDPLTAEAFF. CDR3 DNA: TGCGCCAGCAGCCAAGATCCCCTGACCGCTGAAGCTTTCTTT. The chain carries TRBV4-3 and TRBJ1-1, with D unresolved. The CDR3 length is 14 residues. Germline CDR1 and CDR2: LGHNA and YSLEER. V was cut by 0 bases and J by 6 bases, with 11 bases left in between.

This chain links TRBV10-3 with TRBJ2-2; unclear D gene. The CDR3 is 12 residues long. The germline CDR1 and CDR2 sequences are ENHRY and SYGVKD. Deletions cut 2 bases from V and 6 bases from J, with 4 bases between. CDR3 in DNA: TGTGCCATCAGTGAGGGTCCCGGGGAGCTGTTTTTT. Encoded protein: CAISEGPGELFF.

The table lists this clone with a few counts. This chain uses TRBV7-2 with TRBJ2-6; D remains unclear. This CDR3 spans 13 amino acids. The germline CDR1 and CDR2 sequences are SGHTA and FQGNSA. Trimming cost V 3 bases and J 2 bases, with 2 bases left between them. CDR3 region: CASSLPGANVLTF. As DNA, the CDR3 is TGTGCCAGCAGCTTGCCTGGGGCCAACGTCCTGACTTTC.

This clone was seen only a few times. J is TRBJ2-4 and V is TRBV4-1, with D possibly matching TRBD1 (6 bases). V was clipped by 3 bases and J by 0 bases, with 12 bases between them. Germline CDR1 and CDR2: MGHRA and YSYEKL. CDR3 length equals 16 residues. The CDR3 nucleotides are TGCGCCAGCAGCCACGGACAGAACCTAGCCAAAAACATTCAGTACTTC. It codes for CASSHGQNLAKNIQYF.

This clone was counted a few times. The rearrangement joins TRBV15 to TRBJ2-2; D gene ambiguous. The ends were cut back, 1 base at V and 2 bases at J, with 11 bases in the middle. From germline, CDR1 is LNHNV and CDR2 YYDKDF (reference sequence). CDR3 size: 16 residues. The CDR3 reads CATSRVVTDNTGELFF. Written as DNA, the CDR3 is TGTGCCACCAGCAGAGTGGTAACTGATAACACCGGGGAGCTGTTTTTT.

With respect to this clone: Other nucleotide sequences in the sample specify the same CDR3. The rearrangement uses TRBV20-1 and TRBJ2-3; D remains ambiguous. Germline CDR1 DFQATT, CDR2 SNEGSKA (reference sequence). This CDR3 comprises 11 residues. Trimming removed 1 base from V and 4 bases from J, with 3 bases in between. CDR3 sequence reads: CSARAADTQYF. The CDR3 DNA reads as TGCAGTGCTAGAGCCGCAGATACGCAGTATTTT.

This clone was observed a few times. The chain employs TRBV28 and TRBJ2-7, with D perhaps assigned TRBD1 or TRBD2 (7 bases each). Germline V gene sequence: CDR1 MDHEN, CDR2 SYDVKM. The ends were cut back, 5 bases at V and 2 bases at J, with 13 bases in the middle. CDR3 size: 14 residues. The DNA of the CDR3 is TGTGCCAGCAGTAAGGGAGGGGGCACCTACGAGCAGTACTTC. Amino acid sequence: CASSKGGGTYEQYF.

This clone appeared a few times. This chain links TRBV4-1 with TRBJ1-1; D gene ambiguous. The CDR3 has 14 amino acids. V was pared by 6 bases and J by 3 bases, with 14 bases between. The germline V gene has CDR1 MGHRA and CDR2 YSYEKL. CDR3 bases: TGCGCCAGCAGGGTCGGCCCTTGGGACACTGAAGCTTTCTTT. Translation gives CASRVGPWDTEAFF.

This clone has just a few counts. The chain has TRBV10-3 and TRBJ1-4, with D possibly TRBD1 on 6 matching bases. Per the germline V gene, CDR1 is ENHRY and CDR2 is SYGVKD. V was clipped by 10 bases and J by 6 bases, with 18 bases between them. The CDR3 runs to 14 residues. CDR3 sequence (DNA): TGTGCCACGCGCCCGGGGGCGTCACATGAAAAACTGTTTTTT. Amino acids: CATRPGASHEKLFF.

V and J are TRBV7-2 and TRBJ2-1, with D hard to call. Germline lookup yields CDR1 SGHTA and CDR2 FQGNSA. Trimming shortened V by 3 bases and J by 3 bases, and 12 bases separated the two germline ends. The CDR3 covers 15 residues. The DNA for the CDR3 is TGTGCCAGCAGCTTGGGCAGCCCAATCTACAATGAGCAGTTCTTC. This codes for CASSLGSPIYNEQFF.

V is TRBV19 and J is TRBJ2-5, with 11 bases aligning to TRBD1. The CDR3 extends over 14 amino acids. Germline trimming cut 6 bases from V and 4 bases from J; bases unmatched to any gene: 4. Looked up from germline, CDR1 is LNHDA and CDR2 is SQIVND (reference sequence). The CDR3 DNA sequence: TGTGCCAGTAGACGGACAGGGGGCGCAGAGACCCAGTACTTC. Encoded protein: CASRRTGGAETQYF.

CDR3 sequence reads: CASRGLDRGQYEQYF. In DNA, the CDR3 is TGCGCCAGCAGGGGGTTAGACAGGGGGCAATACGAGCAGTACTTC. The V gene is TRBV4-1, the J gene TRBJ2-7; 10 nucleotides align to TRBD1. Germline lookup yields CDR1 MGHRA and CDR2 YSYEKL. V shed 6 bases and J 4 bases; nucleotides not matched to a gene: 9. The CDR3 consists of 15 residues.